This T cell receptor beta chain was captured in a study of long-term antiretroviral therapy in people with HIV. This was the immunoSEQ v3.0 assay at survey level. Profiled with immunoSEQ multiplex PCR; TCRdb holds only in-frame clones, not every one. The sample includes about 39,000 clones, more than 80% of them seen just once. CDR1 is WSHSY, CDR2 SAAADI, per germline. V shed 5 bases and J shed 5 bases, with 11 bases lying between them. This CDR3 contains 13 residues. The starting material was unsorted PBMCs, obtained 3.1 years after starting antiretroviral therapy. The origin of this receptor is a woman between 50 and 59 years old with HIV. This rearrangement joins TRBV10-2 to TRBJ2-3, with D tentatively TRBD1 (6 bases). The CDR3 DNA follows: TGCGCCAGCAGTATTCAGGGGAAAGATACGCAGTATTTT. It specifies CASSIQGKDTQYF.